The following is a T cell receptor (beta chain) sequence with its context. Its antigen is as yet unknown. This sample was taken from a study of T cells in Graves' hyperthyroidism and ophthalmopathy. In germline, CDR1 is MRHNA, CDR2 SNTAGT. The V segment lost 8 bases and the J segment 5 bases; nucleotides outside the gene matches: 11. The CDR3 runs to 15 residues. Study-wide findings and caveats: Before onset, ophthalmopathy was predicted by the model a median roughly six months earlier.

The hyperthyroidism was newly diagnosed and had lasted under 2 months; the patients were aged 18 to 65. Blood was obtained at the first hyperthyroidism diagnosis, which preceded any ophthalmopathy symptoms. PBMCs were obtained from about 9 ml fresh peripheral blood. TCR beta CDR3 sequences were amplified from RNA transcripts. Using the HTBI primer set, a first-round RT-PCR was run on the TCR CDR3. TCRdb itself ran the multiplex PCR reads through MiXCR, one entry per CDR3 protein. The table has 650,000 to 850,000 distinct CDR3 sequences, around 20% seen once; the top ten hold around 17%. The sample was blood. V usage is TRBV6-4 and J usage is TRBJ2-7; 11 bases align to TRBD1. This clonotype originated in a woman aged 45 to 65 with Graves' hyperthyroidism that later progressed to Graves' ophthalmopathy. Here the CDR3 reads CASLPGDRGAHEQYF. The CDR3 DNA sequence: TGTGCCAGCCTCCCCGGGGACAGGGGGGCACACGAGCAGTACTTC.